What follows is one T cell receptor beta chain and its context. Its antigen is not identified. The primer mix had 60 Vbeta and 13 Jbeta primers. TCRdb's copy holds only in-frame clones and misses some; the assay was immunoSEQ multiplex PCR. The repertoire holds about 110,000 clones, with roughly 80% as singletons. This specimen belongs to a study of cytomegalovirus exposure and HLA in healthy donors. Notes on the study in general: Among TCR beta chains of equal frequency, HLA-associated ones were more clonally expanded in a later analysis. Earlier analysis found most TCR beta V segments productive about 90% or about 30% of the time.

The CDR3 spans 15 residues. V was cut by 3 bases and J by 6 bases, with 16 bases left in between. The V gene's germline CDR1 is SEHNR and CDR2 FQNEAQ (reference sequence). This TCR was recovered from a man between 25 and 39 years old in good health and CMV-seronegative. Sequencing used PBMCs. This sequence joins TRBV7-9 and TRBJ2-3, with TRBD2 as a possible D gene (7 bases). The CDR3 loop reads CASSLGGAGSDTQYF. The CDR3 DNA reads TGTGCCAGCAGCTTGGGGGGGGCGGGGTCGGATACGCAGTATTTT.